Below, 23 T cell receptor beta chains from the same sample are listed, as sequenced in a study of identifying expanded T cells in peripheral blood. Libraries were prepared by immunoSEQ multiplex PCR; TCRdb keeps only in-frame clonotypes and omits some of them. The data hold some 75,000 clones, with almost 90% observed a single time. Sequenced: blood. Source of these receptors: a person aged 18-70 years in good health.

In its sample, this clone was seen once. The J gene is TRBJ2-5, the V gene TRBV5-4; a weak D match, TRBD2 (5 bases). Trimming shortened V by 4 bases and J by 1 base, and 14 bases separated the two germline ends. Per the germline V gene, CDR1 is SGHNT and CDR2 is YYREEE (reference sequence). The CDR3 extends over 15 amino acids. The CDR3 DNA reads as TGTGCCAGCAGCCCCTTAAGAGCGGTCCAAGAGACCCAGTACTTC. It is translated as CASSPLRAVQETQYF.

The rearrangement links TRBV29-1 to TRBJ1-4; possible D gene TRBD1, 6 bases. Trimming took 4 bases from V and 1 from J, leaving 10 bases between them. The V gene's germline CDR1 is SQVTM and CDR2 ANQGSEA. The CDR3 is 14 amino acids. The CDR3 region has the DNA TGCAGCGTTGTAGGGGGGGTAACTAATGAAAAACTGTTTTTT. Its protein is CSVVGGVTNEKLFF.

The rearrangement links TRBV4-3 to TRBJ1-3, with D maybe TRBD1 (6 bases). Trimming removed 0 bases from V and 4 bases from J, with 13 bases in between. The CDR3 contains 16 residues. The germline V gene encodes CDR1 LGHNA and CDR2 YSLEER. This CDR3 reads CASSQDPGGLGNTIYF. The CDR3, as DNA: TGCGCCAGCAGCCAAGATCCCGGGGGGCTCGGAAACACCATATATTTT.

V gene TRBV5-1 combines with J gene TRBJ1-1; maybe TRBD1 (6 bases). Between the trimmed V and J ends, which lost 4 bases and 1 base, there was a span of 11 bases. Germline values: CDR1 SGHRS, CDR2 YFSETQ. The CDR3 sequence is 14 residues long. This CDR3 is CASSPLTGNTEAFF. CDR3 DNA sequence: TGCGCCAGCAGCCCCTTGACAGGGAACACTGAAGCTTTCTTT.

The genes are TRBV29-1 and TRBJ1-5; TRBD1 might be the D (5 bases). This CDR3 is built from 13 residues. Germline lookup yields CDR1 SQVTM and CDR2 ANQGSEA. Trimming cost V 5 bases and J 3 bases, with 11 bases left between them. CDR3 region: CSVRGQPNQPQHF. The CDR3 coding sequence is TGCAGCGTTCGAGGACAACCCAATCAGCCCCAGCATTTT.

The chain carries TRBV7-2 and TRBJ2-7; D might be TRBD1 (7 bases). V gave up 4 bases and J gave up 7 bases, with 20 bases separating them. This CDR3 has 15 amino acids. Germline V lookup: CDR1 SGHTA, CDR2 FQGNSA. CDR3 DNA sequence: TGTGCCAGCAGCTCAACCCTTGACAGGGCGGGGGAGCAGTACTTC. It translates to CASSSTLDRAGEQYF.

V and J are TRBV12-5 and TRBJ2-3; perhaps TRBD2 as D (10 bases). The V end was cut by 5 bases, the J end by 3 bases, with 33 bases between. The CDR3 sequence is 21 residues long. CDR1 and CDR2 (germline): LGHNT, FRNRAP. Written as DNA, the CDR3 is TGTGCTAGTGGTCGACATGACAGGGGGGAAGGAAGCGGGAGGGGAACAGATACGCAGTATTTT. Protein: CASGRHDRGEGSGRGTDTQYF.

DNA of the CDR3: TGTGCCAGCAGTTTTTGGGACGAGCAGTACTTC. Amino acids: CASSFWDEQYF. The chain uses TRBV28 and TRBJ2-7; D remains unclear. The germline V gene has CDR1 MDHEN and CDR2 SYDVKM. This CDR3 has 11 amino acids. V gave up 3 bases and J gave up 5 bases, with 5 bases separating them. The complete variable domain, with remaining parts taken from reference TRBV28 and TRBJ2-7, reads DVKVTQSSRYLVKRTGEKVFLECVQDMDHENMFWYRQDPGLGLRLIYFSYDVKMKEKGDIPEGYSVSREKKERFSLILESASTNQTSMYLCASSFWDEQYFGPGTRLTVT.

The CDR3 spells CASRLPWRCCGRVEDTDTQYF. The CDR3 coding sequence is TGTGCAAGTCGCTTACCCTGGCGTTGCTGCGGGAGGGTTGAGGACACAGATACGCAGTATTTT. The chain links TRBV12-2 to TRBJ2-3; TRBD2 was called by the table and not checked on the DNA. TRBV12-2 represents a pseudogene. The CDR3 has 21 residues.

This sequence joins TRBV5-1 and TRBJ1-3, with D possibly TRBD1 on 6 matching bases. Trimming left V 4 bases short and J 0 bases short, with 11 bases between. The CDR3 extends over 15 amino acids. Germline V gene lookup returns CDR1 SGHRS and CDR2 YFSETQ. CDR3 bases: TGCGCCAGCAGCCCTTCGACAGGCTCTGGAAACACCATATATTTT. Translation gives CASSPSTGSGNTIYF.

DNA for the CDR3: TGTGCCAGTAGTATCCGAAACGCTGAAGCTTTCTTT. Its protein is CASSIRNAEAFF. This rearrangement joins TRBV19 to TRBJ1-1, with D hard to call. The V end lost 3 bases, the J end lost 6 bases, and 8 bases lay between the germline ends. Per the germline V gene, CDR1 is LNHDA and CDR2 is SQIVND (reference sequence). The CDR3 runs to 12 residues.

The gene calls are TRBV30 and TRBJ2-7; the match to TRBD1 covers 7 bases. V gave up 2 bases and J gave up 2 bases; unmatched junction bases: 6. The length of the CDR3 is 14 residues. CDR1 and CDR2 (germline): GTSNPN, SVGIG (reference sequence). CDR3: CAWSPSGQTYEQYF. For the CDR3, the DNA is TGTGCCTGGAGTCCATCGGGACAGACCTACGAGCAGTACTTC.

The chain combines TRBV6-6 with TRBJ1-1; 8 bases are shared with TRBD1. The J segment lost 6 bases and the V segment lost 6 bases, leaving 15 bases of the junction unmatched. The CDR3 consists of 16 residues. The germline gives CDR1 MNHNY, CDR2 SVGAGI (reference sequence). The chain's CDR3 is CASSTIPGQVGSEAFF. CDR3 bases: TGTGCCAGCAGCACGATACCGGGACAGGTAGGCTCTGAAGCTTTCTTT.

This chain joins TRBV11-3 and TRBJ1-1; possibly TRBD1 for D (5 bases). The germline V and J ends were trimmed by 1 base and 6 bases, with 9 bases remaining between them. This CDR3 region has 13 residues. Germline lookup yields CDR1 SGHNT and CDR2 YENEEA. In DNA form, the CDR3 reads TGTGCCAGCAGCTTAGGACAGTTCTCTGAAGCTTTCTTT. This sequence encodes CASSLGQFSEAFF.

CDR3 in DNA: TGTGCCAGCAGCCGCGGACAGGTTTATGGCTACACCTTC. Protein sequence: CASSRGQVYGYTF. This rearrangement joins TRBV13 to TRBJ1-2, with 7 positions matching TRBD1. This CDR3 contains 13 residues. The germline V gene has CDR1 PRHDT and CDR2 FYEKMQ (reference sequence). The V and J ends lost 5 bases and 5 bases, in that order; junction bases with no gene match: 5.

The chain has TRBV6-5 and TRBJ2-1, with D unresolved. Trimming cost V 1 base and J 8 bases, with 12 bases left between them. The germline gives CDR1 MNHEY, CDR2 SVGAGI. The CDR3 totals 14 residues. The CDR3 spells CASSYLTEIDEQFF. The CDR3 region has the DNA TGTGCCAGCAGTTACTTGACGGAGATCGATGAGCAGTTCTTC.

V gene TRBV28 combines with J gene TRBJ2-4, with 7 bases lining up with TRBD1. CDR1 and CDR2 from the germline V gene are MDHEN and SYDVKM. Germline trimming cut 4 bases from V and 2 bases from J; bases unmatched to any gene: 2. The CDR3 consists of 14 residues. CDR3 sequence: CASSSQGSKNIQYF. The CDR3 region has the DNA TGTGCCAGCAGTTCACAGGGGTCCAAAAACATTCAGTACTTC.

The rearrangement uses TRBV2 and TRBJ1-2, with TRBD1 identical over 11 bases. The CDR3 extends over 19 amino acids. V trimming: 7 bases; J trimming: 1 base; junction bases outside the gene matches: 17. CDR1 SNHLY and CDR2 FYNNEI come from the germline V gene. CDR3 bases: TGTGCCAGCATCCGAGCCCGCGGGGGGGACAGGGGGTTTAACTATGGCTACACCTTC. Translated: CASIRARGGDRGFNYGYTF.

The V and J genes are TRBV7-9 and TRBJ2-7; 10 bases fit TRBD1. The CDR3 is made up of 14 amino acids. Trimming removed 3 bases from V and 3 bases from J; junction bases left unmatched: 2. CDR1 is SEHNR and CDR2 is FQNEAQ in the germline V gene (reference sequence). The CDR3 DNA sequence: TGTGCCAGCAGCTTCGGACAGGGGGACTACGAGCAGTACTTC. As protein: CASSFGQGDYEQYF.

This clone was seen once. CDR3 DNA sequence: TGTGCCAGCAGCCGATATAGTGGGGGCAATCAGCCCCAGCATTTT. Translated, it gives CASSRYSGGNQPQHF. J is TRBJ1-5 and V is TRBV27; no definite D call. CDR1 is MNHEY, CDR2 SMNVEV, per germline (reference sequence). The CDR3 is 15 residues long. V gave up 6 bases and J gave up 2 bases, with 14 bases separating them.

The table lists this clone with a few counts. This sequence joins TRBV28 and TRBJ1-2, with D perhaps matching TRBD1 (5 bases). The CDR3 is 14 residues long. The V and J ends lost 3 bases and 8 bases respectively, with 16 bases between them. Germline V CDR1 and CDR2: MDHEN, SYDVKM. The CDR3 coding sequence is TGTGCCAGCAGTTTGTTACAGGACCTTGGGGGCTACACCTTC. Residues: CASSLLQDLGGYTF.

This clone was counted once. The chain combines TRBV29-1 with TRBJ1-5, with D hard to call. CDR3 length: 12 amino acids. The germline gives CDR1 SQVTM, CDR2 ANQGSEA. V was cut by 5 bases and J by 9 bases, with 14 bases left in between. The CDR3 is CSVPPLVWPQHF. The CDR3 DNA reads as TGCAGCGTTCCCCCTCTGGTTTGGCCCCAGCATTTT. Looking up the rest from reference TRBV29-1 and TRBJ1-5 gives the full variable domain: SAVISQKPSRDICQRGTSLTIQCQVDSQVTMMFWYRQQPGQSLTLIATANQGSEATYESGFVIDKFPISRPNLTFSTLTVSNMSPEDSSIYLCSVPPLVWPQHFGDGTRLSIL.

The V gene is TRBV6-1, the J gene TRBJ2-1, with TRBD2 matching over 12 bases. The germline V gene encodes CDR1 MNHNS and CDR2 SASEGT. After removal of 3 bases from V and 3 bases from J, the junction contained 3 bases not matched to a gene. CDR3 size: 16 residues. The CDR3 sequence is CASSDRTSGVYNEQFF. The CDR3 nucleotides are TGTGCCAGCAGTGACCGGACTAGCGGGGTCTACAATGAGCAGTTCTTC.